These 3 T cell receptor beta chains share one sample of origin, sequenced in a study of regulatory T cells in long-lasting Graves disease. Both iRepertoire HTBI primers and Arm-PCR of CDR3 regions were used to build the TCR beta libraries. TCRdb re-analysed the multiplex PCR reads in MiXCR, keeping a single row per CDR3 protein. The sample shows over 350,000 distinct CDR3 sequences, approximately 16% of them seen only once. The sample's time point: newly diagnosed GD, antithyroid drugs for less than 3 months. The authors made the TCR library using RNA they extracted from PBMCs. The same sample was also studied in work on T cells in Graves' hyperthyroidism and ophthalmopathy.

Sequences were derived from peripheral blood mononuclear cells (PBMCs), sampled at new diagnosis, from a patient treated with antithyroid drugs. These receptors were obtained from a woman in her thirties or forties with Graves disease.

This clonotype was counted a few times. The V and J genes are TRBV9 and TRBJ1-3; D perhaps matches TRBD1 (5 bases). The germline CDR1 and CDR2 sequences are SGDLS and YYNGEE. CDR3 size: 15 residues. V was cut by 1 base and J by 4 bases, with 12 bases left in between. The CDR3 reads CASSVRGNEGNTIYF. CDR3 nucleotide sequence: TGTGCCAGCAGCGTACGGGGGAACGAGGGAAACACCATATATTTT. Using reference TRBV9 and TRBJ1-3 for the parts outside the CDR3, the full variable domain is DSGVTQTPKHLITATGQRVTLRCSPRSGDLSVYWYQQSLDQGLQFLIQYYNGEERAKGNILERFSAQQFPDLHSELNLSSLELGDSALYFCASSVRGNEGNTIYFGEGSWLTVV.

This clonotype was observed at least ten times. The CDR3 DNA follows: TGCGCCAGCAGTGAGACTGTGGCCGGGGAGCTGTTTTTT. Its translation is CASSETVAGELFF. The gene calls are TRBV10-2 and TRBJ2-2; D remains ambiguous. V shed 2 bases and J shed 6 bases, with 7 bases lying between them. The CDR3 length is 13 residues. From germline, CDR1 is WSHSY and CDR2 SAAADI.

This clonotype has more than one count but fewer than ten. V is TRBV7-2 and J is TRBJ2-2, with 7 nucleotides matching TRBD2. CDR1 is SGHTA, CDR2 FQGNSA, per germline. CDR3 length: 14 amino acids. J lost 7 bases, V lost 2 bases, and 4 bases had no gene match. The DNA of the CDR3 is TGTGCCAGCAGCTTATGGGAGGGTGGCGGGGAGCTGTTTTTT. Translation gives CASSLWEGGGELFF.